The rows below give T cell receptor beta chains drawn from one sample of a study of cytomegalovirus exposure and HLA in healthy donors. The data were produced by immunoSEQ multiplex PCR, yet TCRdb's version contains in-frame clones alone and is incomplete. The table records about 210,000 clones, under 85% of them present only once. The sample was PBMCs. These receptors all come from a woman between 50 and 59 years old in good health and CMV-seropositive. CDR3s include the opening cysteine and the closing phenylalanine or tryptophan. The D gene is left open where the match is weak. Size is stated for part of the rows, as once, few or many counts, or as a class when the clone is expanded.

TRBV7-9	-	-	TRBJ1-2	CASSYSTGHHYGYTF	TGTGCCAGCAGCTACTCTACGGGACACCACTATGGCTACACCTTC
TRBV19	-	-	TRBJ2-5	CASTQQVNGETQYF	TGTGCCAGTACCCAACAGGTGAACGGCGAGACCCAGTACTTC
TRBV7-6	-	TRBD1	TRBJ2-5	CASTGEVFFGTGYQETQYF	TGTGCCAGCACCGGGGAGGTGTTTTTTGGGACAGGATACCAAGAGACCCAGTACTTC
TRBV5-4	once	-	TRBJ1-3	CASSSGQGNTIYF	TGTGCCAGCAGCTCCGGACAGGGAAACACCATATATTTT
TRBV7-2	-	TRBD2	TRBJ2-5	CASSLAPTSGQETQYF	TGTGCCAGCAGCTTAGCGCCGACTAGCGGCCAAGAGACCCAGTACTTC
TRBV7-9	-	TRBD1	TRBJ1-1	CASSLRTGGAEIAEAFF	TGTGCCAGCAGCTTACGTACAGGGGGCGCGGAGATTGCTGAAGCTTTCTTT
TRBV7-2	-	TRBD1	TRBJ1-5	CASSLGTGGGLPQHF	TGTGCCAGCAGCTTAGGGACAGGAGGGGGTTTGCCCCAGCATTTT
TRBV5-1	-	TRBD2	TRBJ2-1	CASSLGLAGGVNEQFF	TGCGCCAGCAGCTTGGGACTAGCGGGGGGAGTCAATGAGCAGTTCTTC
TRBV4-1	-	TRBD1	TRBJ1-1	CASSQNQPTGQGAEAFF	TGCGCCAGCAGCCAAAACCAGCCCACGGGACAGGGGGCTGAAGCTTTCTTT
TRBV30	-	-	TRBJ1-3	CATPRGGDLSGNTIYF	TGTGCCACACCACGGGGAGGGGACCTCTCTGGAAACACCATATATTTT
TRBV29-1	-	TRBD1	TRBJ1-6	CSFIETGDSPLHF	TGCAGCTTTATCGAGACAGGGGATTCACCCCTCCACTTT
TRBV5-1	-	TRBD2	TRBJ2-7	CASRPGTSASYEQYF	TGCGCCAGCAGACCAGGGACTAGCGCCTCCTACGAGCAGTACTTC
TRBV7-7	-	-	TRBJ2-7	CASSSDSSSYEQYF	TGTGCCAGCAGCTCCGACAGTTCCTCCTACGAGCAGTACTTC
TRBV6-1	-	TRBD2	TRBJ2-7	CASSERLAGTEQYF	TGTGCCAGCAGTGAACGACTAGCGGGGACCGAGCAGTACTTC
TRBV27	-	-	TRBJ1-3	CASSRLSSGNTIYF	TGTGCCAGCAGTCGACTGTCCTCTGGAAACACCATATATTTT
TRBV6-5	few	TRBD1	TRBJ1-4	CASSYSIGGWEKLFF	TGTGCCAGCAGTTACTCGATAGGGGGCTGGGAAAAACTGTTTTTT
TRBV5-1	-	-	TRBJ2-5	CASSWNARDSQETQYF	TGCGCCAGCAGCTGGAACGCCCGGGACTCCCAAGAGACCCAGTACTTC
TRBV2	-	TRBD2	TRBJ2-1	CASSGKGGANEQFF	TGTGCCAGCAGTGGGAAGGGAGGGGCCAATGAGCAGTTCTTC
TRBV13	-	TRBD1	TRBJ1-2	CASSLEDRGIHGYTF	TGTGCCAGCAGCCTGGAGGACAGGGGGATACATGGCTACACCTTC
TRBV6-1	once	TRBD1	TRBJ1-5	CASSDMTGYQPQHF	TGTGCCAGCAGTGACATGACAGGGTATCAGCCCCAGCATTTT
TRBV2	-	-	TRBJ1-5	CASIGTSNQPQHF	TGTGCCAGCATTGGGACAAGCAATCAGCCCCAGCATTTT
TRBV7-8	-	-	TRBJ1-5	CASSLTRLPPQHF	TGTGCCAGCAGCTTAACACGACTGCCGCCCCAGCATTTT
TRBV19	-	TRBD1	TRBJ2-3	CASSTGTGTGQGDTQYF	TGTGCCAGTAGTACCGGAACCGGGACAGGGCAAGGAGATACGCAGTATTTT
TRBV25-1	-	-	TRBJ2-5	CASGAGNQETQYF	TGTGCCAGCGGCGCAGGGAACCAAGAGACCCAGTACTTC
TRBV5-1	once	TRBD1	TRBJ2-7	CASRASGTEPYEQYF	TGCGCCAGCAGGGCCTCCGGGACAGAACCCTACGAGCAGTACTTC
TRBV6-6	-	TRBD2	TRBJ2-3	CASSYDAGGQDTQYF	TGTGCCAGCAGTTACGATGCGGGGGGGCAAGATACGCAGTATTTT
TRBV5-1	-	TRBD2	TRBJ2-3	CASSLEASGGEDTQYF	TGCGCCAGCAGCTTGGAGGCTAGCGGGGGTGAAGATACGCAGTATTTT
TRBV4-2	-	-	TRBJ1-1	CASSPGGGALNTEAFF	TGTGCCAGCAGCCCCGGAGGCGGCGCGTTGAACACTGAAGCTTTCTTT
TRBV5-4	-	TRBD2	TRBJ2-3	CASTPGLAVDTQYF	TGTGCCAGCACTCCGGGACTAGCGGTAGATACGCAGTATTTT
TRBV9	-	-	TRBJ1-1	CASSVDGGRGNEAFF	TGTGCCAGCAGCGTAGACGGGGGGAGGGGGAATGAAGCTTTCTTT
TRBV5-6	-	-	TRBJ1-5	CASSLALGVNGNQPQHF	TGTGCCAGCAGCTTGGCCCTAGGGGTTAACGGCAATCAGCCCCAGCATTTT
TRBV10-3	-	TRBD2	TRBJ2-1	CAISAGGRNEQFF	TGTGCCATTTCGGCGGGGGGGCGGAATGAGCAGTTCTTC
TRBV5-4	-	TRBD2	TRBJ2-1	CASSERTSGPYNEQFF	TGTGCCAGCAGCGAACGGACTAGCGGGCCCTACAATGAGCAGTTCTTC
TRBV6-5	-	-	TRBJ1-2	CASSYSAGAGYGYTF	TGTGCCAGCAGTTACTCGGCAGGGGCCGGCTATGGCTACACCTTC
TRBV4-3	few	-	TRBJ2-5	CASSQALSGGGRGETQYF	TGCGCCAGCAGCCAAGCCTTATCGGGGGGCGGCAGGGGAGAGACCCAGTACTTC
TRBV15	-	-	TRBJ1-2	CATSRTGTNYGYTF	TGTGCCACCAGCAGAACAGGGACGAACTATGGCTACACCTTC
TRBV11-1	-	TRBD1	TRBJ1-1	CASSLQDRELAFF	TGTGCCAGCAGCTTACAGGACAGGGAATTGGCTTTCTTT
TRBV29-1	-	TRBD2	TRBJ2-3	CSVEVSGGTDTQYF	TGCAGCGTTGAGGTTAGCGGGGGCACAGATACGCAGTATTTT
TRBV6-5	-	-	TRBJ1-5	CASSNGRGQPQHF	TGTGCCAGCAGTAATGGACGGGGGCAGCCCCAGCATTTT
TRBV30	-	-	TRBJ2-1	CAWSVQGSGKQFF	TGTGCCTGGAGTGTACAGGGTTCAGGAAAGCAGTTCTTC
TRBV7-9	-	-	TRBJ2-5	CASSPGSKAAETQYF	TGTGCCAGCAGCCCGGGGTCAAAGGCTGCAGAGACCCAGTACTTC
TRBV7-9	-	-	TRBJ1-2	CASSLSGSANYGYTF	TGTGCCAGCAGCTTATCCGGGTCGGCTAACTATGGCTACACCTTC
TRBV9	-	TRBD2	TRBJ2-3	CASSAPGLAGGLTDTQYF	TGTGCCAGCAGCGCCCCGGGACTAGCGGGGGGCCTCACAGATACGCAGTATTTT
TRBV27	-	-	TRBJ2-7	CASSYGKSSYEQYF	TGTGCCAGCAGTTACGGGAAAAGCTCCTACGAGCAGTACTTC
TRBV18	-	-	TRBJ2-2	CASSPRKSSLGELFF	TGTGCCAGCTCACCACGTAAAAGCTCCTTGGGGGAGCTGTTTTTT
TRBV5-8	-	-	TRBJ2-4	CASSLRRALAKNIQYF	TGTGCCAGCAGCTTGAGGAGGGCCCTAGCCAAAAACATTCAGTACTTC
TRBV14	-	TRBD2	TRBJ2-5	CASSRLAGGQETQYF	TGTGCCAGCAGCCGACTAGCGGGGGGTCAAGAGACCCAGTACTTC
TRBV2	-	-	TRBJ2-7	CASAAYEQYF	TGTGCCAGTGCAGCCTACGAGCAGTACTTC
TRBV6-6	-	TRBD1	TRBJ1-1	CASRKGTGVVNTEAFF	TGTGCCAGCAGAAAGGGTACAGGGGTGGTAAACACTGAAGCTTTCTTT
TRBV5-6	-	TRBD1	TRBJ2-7	CASSSRDRGAYEQYF	TGTGCCAGCAGCTCCCGGGACAGGGGGGCCTACGAGCAGTACTTC
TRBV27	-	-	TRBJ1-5	CASSLSTGDFLPQHF	TGTGCCAGCAGTTTATCGACGGGGGACTTTCTCCCCCAGCATTTT
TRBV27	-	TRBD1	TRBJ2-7	CASWRGGIPYEQYF	TGTGCCAGCTGGAGAGGGGGCATTCCCTACGAGCAGTACTTC
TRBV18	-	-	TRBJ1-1	CASSALQENTEAFF	TGTGCCAGCTCAGCTCTACAGGAGAACACTGAAGCTTTCTTT
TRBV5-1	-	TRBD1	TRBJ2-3	CASSLRTGASTDTQYF	TGCGCCAGCAGCCTCCGGACAGGAGCGAGCACAGATACGCAGTATTTT
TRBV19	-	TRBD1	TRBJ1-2	CASSNRGPVDYGYTF	TGTGCCAGTAGTAACAGGGGGCCAGTTGACTATGGCTACACCTTC
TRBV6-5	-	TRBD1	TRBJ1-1	CASSFKRGRVWTEAFF	TGTGCCAGCAGTTTTAAGAGGGGGCGCGTCTGGACTGAAGCTTTCTTT
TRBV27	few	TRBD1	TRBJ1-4	CASRFGQVNEKLFF	TGTGCCAGCAGATTTGGACAGGTGAATGAAAAACTGTTTTTT
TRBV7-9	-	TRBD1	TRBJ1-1	CASSTLGGSNTEAFF	TGTGCCAGCAGCACATTAGGGGGCTCGAACACTGAAGCTTTCTTT
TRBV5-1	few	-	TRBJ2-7	CASSLGTASYEQYF	TGCGCCAGCAGCTTGGGGACAGCGAGCTACGAGCAGTACTTC